Listed below are T cell receptor beta chains from one sample, sequenced in a study of blood T cell repertoires in COVID-19. TCRdb keeps only in-frame clones here, not all; method: immunoSEQ multiplex PCR. The sample includes 200,000 to 250,000 clones, around 82% of them seen just once. Sequencing was done on a sample of peripheral blood. The source of these receptors is a woman aged 40 to 49 with acute or convalescent COVID-19. CDR3s include the opening cysteine and the closing phenylalanine or tryptophan. The D gene is left open where the match is weak. Expanded clones are given a class, and other clones once, few, many or no size at all.

TRBV6-2/TRBV6-3	.	TRBJ2-7	.	TGTGCCAGCAGTTACTCGGTGCAGTACGACGAGCAGTACTTC	CASSYSVQYDEQYF
TRBV28	.	TRBJ2-1	.	TGTGCCAGCAGTCAGTACAATGAGCAGTTCTTC	CASSQYNEQFF
TRBV7-9	TRBD2	TRBJ2-3	.	TGTGCCAGCAGCCCCTTCGGGGGGAACTCAGATACGCAGTATTTT	CASSPFGGNSDTQYF
TRBV5-1	TRBD1	TRBJ1-1	.	TGCGCCAGCAGCTTGGACAGGGGGCGAAGCACTGAAGCTTTCTTT	CASSLDRGRSTEAFF
TRBV7-2	TRBD2	TRBJ2-1	.	TGTGCCAGCAGCCCGCCGGGACTAGCGAAGAATGAGCAGTTCTTC	CASSPPGLAKNEQFF
TRBV19	TRBD1	TRBJ2-1	.	TGTGCCAGCCGCCCTCGGACAGGGGACAGCTCCTACAATGAGCAGTTCTTC	CASRPRTGDSSYNEQFF
TRBV7-9	TRBD2	TRBJ2-1	.	TGTGCCAGCAGCACCAGCGGGGGGGCTTACAATGAGCAGTTCTTC	CASSTSGGAYNEQFF
TRBV21-1	.	TRBJ2-7	.	TGTGCCAGCAGCAAAAAGGAGGATGGAGGGTCCTACGAGCAGTACTTC	CASSKKEDGGSYEQYF
TRBV4-3	TRBD2	TRBJ2-1	.	TGCGCCAGCAGCTACGAGCGGGGGGAGTACAATGAGCAGTTCTTC	CASSYERGEYNEQFF
TRBV4-3	TRBD2	TRBJ2-1	.	TGCGCCAGCAGCCATTCCGGGACTAGCGATAATGAGCAGTTCTTC	CASSHSGTSDNEQFF
TRBV29-1	TRBD2	TRBJ2-2	.	TGCAGCGTTCCCGGCCTAGCGGGGGCCAACACCGGGGAGCTGTTTTTT	CSVPGLAGANTGELFF
TRBV29-1	.	TRBJ1-1	.	TGCAGCGTTGAAGTCCGGGGGTCGTTATGGACTGAAGCTTTCTTT	CSVEVRGSLWTEAFF
TRBV6-5	TRBD1	TRBJ1-3	.	TGTGCCAGCAGCGTTACAGGGGCAGAGGGAAACACCATATATTTT	CASSVTGAEGNTIYF
TRBV5-1	.	TRBJ1-6	.	TGCGCCAGCAGCTTGGAGCAGGGGCAAAATTCACCCCTCCACTTT	CASSLEQGQNSPLHF
TRBV6-6	.	TRBJ2-7	.	TGTGCCAGCAGTGACAGCTACGAGCAGTACTTC	CASSDSYEQYF
TRBV7-9	TRBD1	TRBJ1-6	once	TGTGCCAGCAGCTTAGACAGGGGGACCTATAATTCACCCCTCCACTTT	CASSLDRGTYNSPLHF
TRBV12-3/TRBV12-4	.	TRBJ1-5	.	TGTGCCAGCACCGTCCGGGGGAATCAGCCCCAGCATTTT	CASTVRGNQPQHF
TRBV29-1	TRBD1	TRBJ1-2	once	TGCAGCGTTGAGGGACAGGGAGGAGCGCGTGGCTACACCTTC	CSVEGQGGARGYTF
TRBV18	TRBD2	TRBJ2-7	.	TGTGCCAGCTCACCAGACGCTAGCGGGACCTACGAGCAGTACTTC	CASSPDASGTYEQYF
TRBV11-2	TRBD1	TRBJ2-7	.	TGTGCCAGCAGCTTTGGGACAGGGGGATTCTACGAGCAGTACTTC	CASSFGTGGFYEQYF
TRBV5-1	.	TRBJ2-1	once	TGCGCCAGCAGCTTCACAGAGAGCTCCTACAATGAGCAGTTCTTC	CASSFTESSYNEQFF
TRBV5-1	TRBD1	TRBJ2-2	once	TGCGCCAGCAGCCTCCGGGACAGCAACACCGGGGAGCTGTTTTTT	CASSLRDSNTGELFF
TRBV27	.	TRBJ1-5	few	TGTGCCAGCAGTCCCCCCAACGACGTGGGCCCCCTATATAGCAATCAGCCCCAGCATTTT	CASSPPNDVGPLYSNQPQHF
TRBV2	.	TRBJ1-2	.	TGTGCCAGCAGTGAATCGGACAGCATCTATGGCTACACCTTC	CASSESDSIYGYTF
TRBV18	TRBD1	TRBJ2-1	.	TGTGCCAGCTCACCAATACAGGGGACCGGACACAATGAGCAGTTCTTC	CASSPIQGTGHNEQFF
TRBV27	TRBD1	TRBJ2-3	.	TGTGCCAGCACCCTGGGGACAGGTGCCACAGATACGCAGTATTTT	CASTLGTGATDTQYF
TRBV3-1/TRBV3-2	.	TRBJ2-1	.	TGTGCCAGCAGCCAAGATCGGTCGGAGGGGGCGACGAAGCAGTTCTTC	CASSQDRSEGATKQFF
TRBV18	.	TRBJ1-1	.	TGTGCCAGCTCCCCCGTTTGGGGCAGCTTGAACACTGAAGCTTTCTTT	CASSPVWGSLNTEAFF
TRBV5-8	TRBD2	TRBJ2-7	.	TGTGCCAGCAGCTTGGGGCTAGCGGAGGACTACGAGCAGTACTTC	CASSLGLAEDYEQYF
TRBV24-1	TRBD2	TRBJ2-1	.	TGTGCCACCAGTGATTTGACTAGCGGGAAGGATGAGCAGTTCTTC	CATSDLTSGKDEQFF
TRBV29-1	.	TRBJ1-1	few	TGCAGCGTGGAAATACAAAGGGGCGCTGAAGCTTTCTTT	CSVEIQRGAEAFF
TRBV5-1	TRBD1	TRBJ1-2	.	TGCGCCAGCAGCTTGGGACAGGGGAACTATGGCTACACCTTC	CASSLGQGNYGYTF
TRBV11-2	.	TRBJ2-6	.	TGTGCCAGCAGCTTAGCAGGGGCTGGGGCCAACGTCCTGACTTTC	CASSLAGAGANVLTF
TRBV6-5	.	TRBJ1-1	once	TGTGCCAGCAGTTGGGTGGCGGGGAGCACTGAAGCTTTCTTT	CASSWVAGSTEAFF
TRBV19	.	TRBJ2-6	once	TGTGCCAGTAGTATGTCAGGTTATGTCCTGACTTTC	CASSMSGYVLTF
TRBV6-6	.	TRBJ2-1	.	TGTGCCAGCAGTTACTCGTTACCTAACAATGAGCAGTTCTTC	CASSYSLPNNEQFF
TRBV10-3	.	TRBJ2-3	.	TGTGCCATCAAAGCGGCAGATACGCAGTATTTT	CAIKAADTQYF
TRBV6-4	TRBD1	TRBJ1-2	.	TGTGCCAGCAGTGACGGGGGGAGGACAGGAGGTATCTATGGCTACACCTTC	CASSDGGRTGGIYGYTF
TRBV7-2	.	TRBJ2-5	.	TGTGCCAGCAGCTTAGTCACAGCCCAAGAGACCCAGTACTTC	CASSLVTAQETQYF
TRBV5-6	.	TRBJ2-3	.	TGTGCCAGCAGCTTATTCCAGTTTGGCACAGATACGCAGTATTTT	CASSLFQFGTDTQYF
TRBV10-2	.	TRBJ1-2	.	TGCGCCAGCAGTGAGGGAGACTATGGCTACACCTTC	CASSEGDYGYTF
TRBV6-2/TRBV6-3	.	TRBJ1-6	.	TGTGCCAGCAGTTACTCGAGGTCAGGGGCGAGCTCCTATAATTCACCCCTCCACTTT	CASSYSRSGASSYNSPLHF
TRBV15	.	TRBJ2-3	many	TGTGCCACCAGCTCCGGTACAGATACGCAGTATTTT	CATSSGTDTQYF
TRBV5-5	.	TRBJ2-1	.	TGTGCCAGCAGCTTGGTCCCCGGGGGACTCCCATCATTCAATGAGCAGTTCTTC	CASSLVPGGLPSFNEQFF
TRBV7-8	TRBD2	TRBJ2-1	few	TGTGCCAGCAGCTTAGGGGGGAGGGTTGAGCAGTTCTTC	CASSLGGRVEQFF
TRBV24-1	TRBD2	TRBJ2-7	.	TGTGCCACCAGTGACCGAATACTAGCGGGGGCCTACGAGCAGTACTTC	CATSDRILAGAYEQYF
TRBV19	.	TRBJ1-1	.	TGTGCCAGCCGTATCGGGGGTACTGAAGCTTTCTTT	CASRIGGTEAFF
TRBV2	.	TRBJ2-1	.	TGTGCCAGCAGGGCGGGCGGGACCCATGAGCAGTTCTTC	CASRAGGTHEQFF
TRBV19	TRBD2	TRBJ2-1	.	TGTGCCAGTAATAAGGGACTAGCGGGGAGTCACAATGAGCAGTTCTTC	CASNKGLAGSHNEQFF
TRBV30	TRBD1	TRBJ1-5	few	TGTGCCTGGAGTGTTCGTACCGGGACAGGAGACAATCAGCCCCAGCATTTT	CAWSVRTGTGDNQPQHF
TRBV12-3/TRBV12-4	.	TRBJ2-7	.	TGTGCCAGCAGGATGGACAGCTCCTACGAGCAGTACTTC	CASRMDSSYEQYF
TRBV5-1	TRBD1	TRBJ2-2	.	TGCGCCAGCAGCGGAGGAGACAGGGAGAACACCGGGGAGCTGTTTTTT	CASSGGDRENTGELFF
TRBV14	.	TRBJ2-2	.	TGTGCCAGCAGCCAAGTCGGGAGTAAATACACCGGGGAGCTGTTTTTT	CASSQVGSKYTGELFF